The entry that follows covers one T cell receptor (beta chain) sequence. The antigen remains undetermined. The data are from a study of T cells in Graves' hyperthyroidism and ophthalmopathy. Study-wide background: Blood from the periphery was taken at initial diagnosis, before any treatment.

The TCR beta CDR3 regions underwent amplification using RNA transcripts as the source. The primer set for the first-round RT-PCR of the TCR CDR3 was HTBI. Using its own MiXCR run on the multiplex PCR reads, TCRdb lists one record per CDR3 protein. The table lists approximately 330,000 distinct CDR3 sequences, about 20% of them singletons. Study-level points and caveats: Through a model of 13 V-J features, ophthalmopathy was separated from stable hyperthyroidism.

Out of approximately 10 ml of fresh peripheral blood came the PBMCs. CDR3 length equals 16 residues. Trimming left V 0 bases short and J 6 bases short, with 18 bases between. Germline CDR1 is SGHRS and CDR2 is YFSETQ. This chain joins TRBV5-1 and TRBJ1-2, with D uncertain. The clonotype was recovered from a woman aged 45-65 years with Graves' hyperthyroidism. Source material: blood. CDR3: CASSLGGDGVSHGYTF. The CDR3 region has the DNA TGCGCCAGCAGCTTGGGGGGAGACGGAGTGAGTCATGGCTACACCTTC.